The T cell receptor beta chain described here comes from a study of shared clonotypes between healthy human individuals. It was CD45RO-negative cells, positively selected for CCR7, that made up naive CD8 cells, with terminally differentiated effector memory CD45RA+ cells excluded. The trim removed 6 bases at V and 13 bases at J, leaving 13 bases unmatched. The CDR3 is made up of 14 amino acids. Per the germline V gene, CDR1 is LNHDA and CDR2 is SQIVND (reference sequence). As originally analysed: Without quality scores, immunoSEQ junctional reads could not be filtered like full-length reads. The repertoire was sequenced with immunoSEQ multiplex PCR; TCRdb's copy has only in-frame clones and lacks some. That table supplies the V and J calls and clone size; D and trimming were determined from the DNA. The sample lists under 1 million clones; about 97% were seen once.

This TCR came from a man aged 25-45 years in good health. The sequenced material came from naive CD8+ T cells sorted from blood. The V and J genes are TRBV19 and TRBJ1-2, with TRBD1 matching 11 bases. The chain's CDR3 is CASRFSPGQGDCTF. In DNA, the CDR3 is TGTGCCAGTAGATTCTCACCGGGACAGGGGGATTGCACCTTC.